Each of the 11 T cell receptor beta chains below was sequenced from the same sample in a study of T-cell reconstitution after alpha-beta-depleted transplantation in children. Unique molecular identifiers were used in preparing the TCRbeta library. TCRdb reprocessed the PCR reads with MiXCR, giving one entry per CDR3 protein. Of hundreds of thousands of distinct CDR3 sequences listed, about 10% are singletons. Material: PBMCs from the stem cell graft donor, obtained from the stem cell graft. The receptors were gathered from a human donor who donated a stem cell graft to a child with acute myeloid leukemia.

CDR3 region: CASSPTATYEQYF. The CDR3 DNA is TGTGCCAGCAGCCCAACCGCAACCTACGAGCAGTACTTC. The V and J genes are TRBV7-9 and TRBJ2-7; D remains unclear. This CDR3 comprises 13 residues. Germline V gene lookup returns CDR1 SEHNR and CDR2 FQNEAQ (reference sequence). The V gene lost 5 bases and the J gene lost 2 bases, with 10 bases spanning the gap.

The chain is built from TRBV19 and TRBJ1-3, with D perhaps TRBD1 (6 bases). There are 13 residues in the CDR3. Trimming left V 8 bases short and J 4 bases short, with 12 bases between. The V gene's germline CDR1 is LNHDA and CDR2 SQIVND (reference sequence). The CDR3 DNA reads TGTGCCAGTGCGGACAGACCGGGAAACACCATATATTTT. Translated: CASADRPGNTIYF.

This clonotype was picked up many times. This chain uses TRBV29-1 with TRBJ2-7; D might be TRBD1 (5 bases). Between the trimmed V and J ends, which lost 6 bases and 4 bases, there was a span of 13 bases. The germline V gene has CDR1 SQVTM and CDR2 ANQGSEA. The CDR3 has 12 amino acids. The CDR3 region is CSVTAGIYEQYF. CDR3 bases: TGCAGCGTGACCGCAGGGATTTACGAGCAGTACTTC.

This clonotype was detected only a few times. Compared with germline, one end of the junction differs, possibly owing to a read error. The genes are TRBV7-9 and TRBJ1-2; possible D gene TRBD1, 5 bases. CDR3 length: 12 residues. Per the germline V gene, CDR1 is SEHNR and CDR2 is FQNEAQ (reference sequence). CDR3 in amino acids: CASSLATGVTPF. CDR3 sequence (DNA): TGTGCCAGCAGCTTAGCGACGGGGGTAACTCCCTTC.

This clonotype was found a few times. The V and J genes are TRBV28 and TRBJ2-7; the D gene is possibly TRBD1 (5 bases). The CDR3 runs 13 residues. Trimming shortened V by 7 bases and J by 4 bases, and 14 bases separated the two germline ends. Germline lookup yields CDR1 MDHEN and CDR2 SYDVKM. CDR3: CASTQGSRYEQYF. The CDR3 region has the DNA TGTGCCAGCACGCAGGGATCGAGGTACGAGCAGTACTTC. Full variable domain (outside the CDR3, taken from reference TRBV28 and TRBJ2-7): DVKVTQSSRYLVKRTGEKVFLECVQDMDHENMFWYRQDPGLGLRLIYFSYDVKMKEKGDIPEGYSVSREKKERFSLILESASTNQTSMYLCASTQGSRYEQYFGPGTRLTVT.

The chain links TRBV12-3 or TRBV12-4 to TRBJ2-7; unclear D gene. This CDR3 spans 13 amino acids. V dropped 5 bases and J dropped 2 bases, with 10 bases sitting between them. CDR3 amino acids: CASSQGIPYEQYF. CDR3 sequence (DNA): TGTGCCAGCAGTCAAGGTATCCCCTACGAGCAGTACTTC.

The chain links TRBV20-1 to TRBJ2-3; TRBD2 aligns across 12 bases. There are 16 residues in the CDR3. V lost 0 bases and J lost 6; bases outside the gene matches: 7. Looked up from germline, CDR1 is DFQATT and CDR2 is SNEGSKA (reference sequence). CDR3 sequence (DNA): TGCAGTGCTAGAGATCCCCTGACTAGCGGGAGTGATACGCAGTATTTT. Residues: CSARDPLTSGSDTQYF.

The chain is built from TRBV29-1 and TRBJ2-7; 7 bases are a match to TRBD1. The CDR3 is 13 amino acids. V lost 4 bases, J lost 4 bases, and 7 bases stayed unmatched. Germline CDR1 and CDR2: SQVTM and ANQGSEA. CDR3 sequence (DNA): TGCAGCGTTGTAGACAGGGTTAGTTACGAGCAGTACTTC. The encoded protein is CSVVDRVSYEQYF.

The CDR3 DNA reads TGTGCCAGCTCACCTACCGGAGGAGCATTAATAACCCTCCACTTT. It encodes CASSPTGGALITLHF. The chain links TRBV18 to TRBJ1-6; D is uncertain. The CDR3 covers 15 residues. Trimming took off 3 bases at V and 14 bases at J, with 20 bases between the two ends. Per germline, CDR1 KGHSH and CDR2 LQKENI.

This chain joins TRBV5-5 and TRBJ2-1; 9 bases are shared with TRBD1. Germline V gene lookup returns CDR1 SGHKS and CDR2 YYEKEE (reference sequence). The CDR3 extends over 15 amino acids. The V segment lost 4 bases and the J segment 3 bases; nucleotides outside the gene matches: 5. CDR3 loop: CASSVTGGFYNEQFF. CDR3 bases: TGTGCCAGCAGCGTTACAGGGGGCTTCTACAATGAGCAGTTCTTC.

The V gene is TRBV6-1, the J gene TRBJ1-4; TRBD1 matches 7 bases. J was trimmed by 3 bases and V by 6 bases; bases with no gene match: 4. Germline CDR1 reads MNHNS; CDR2 reads SASEGT. The CDR3 sequence is 14 residues long. CDR3 loop: CASSDRAANEKLFF. In DNA form, the CDR3 reads TGTGCCAGCAGCGACAGGGCGGCTAATGAAAAACTGTTTTTT.